This T cell receptor (beta chain) was sequenced during a study of blood T cell repertoires in COVID-19. At the level of the study: The cDNA or gDNA used as material had been derived from T cells, B-cell-depleted T cells, or PBMCs.

The count of this clone is one. Original handling: Nucleated cell counts were estimated from reference gene primer amplification. The method was immunoSEQ multiplex PCR; TCRdb's version includes in-frame clones alone and lacks a portion of them. That table supplies the V and J calls and clone size; D and trimming were determined from the DNA. The data show 250,000 to 350,000 clones, approximately 88% seen once. The germline gives CDR1 ENHRY, CDR2 SYGVKD. With 4 bases clipped from V and 2 bases from J, the junction kept 6 bases outside the gene matches. The CDR3 spans 16 residues. Sequenced: peripheral blood. The V and J genes are TRBV10-3 and TRBJ1-2; 11 nucleotides match TRBD1. This clonotype was obtained from a man younger than 30 with active or convalescent COVID-19. The CDR3 reads CAISGGGQGANYGYTF. DNA of the CDR3: TGTGCCATCAGTGGGGGAGGACAGGGGGCAAACTATGGCTACACCTTC.